These T cell receptor beta chains were read from a single sample in a study of blood T cell repertoires in COVID-19. Method: immunoSEQ multiplex PCR; TCRdb's copy keeps in-frame clones and lacks some. The sample lists about 170,000 clones, 84% occurring once. The specimen was peripheral blood. These receptors were obtained from a woman of 80 years or more with COVID-19, enrolled during active disease. Both conserved end residues are part of each CDR3. The order of the fields is clone size, V gene, J gene, D gene, CDR3 protein, CDR3 DNA. The D gene is left open where the match is weak. Expanded clones get a size class; other rows say once, few or many, or leave the size out.

NA	TRBV2	TRBJ1-2	NA	CASSIIRTPHYGYTF	TGTGCCAGCAGTATTATTCGGACACCCCACTATGGCTACACCTTC
NA	TRBV6-5	TRBJ2-1	NA	CASSYTGLNNEQFF	TGTGCCAGCAGTTATACCGGACTAAACAATGAGCAGTTCTTC
NA	TRBV5-6	TRBJ1-2	NA	CASSGLQGYGGYTF	TGTGCCAGCAGCGGTTTACAGGGTTATGGTGGCTACACCTTC
NA	TRBV3-1/TRBV3-2	TRBJ2-3	TRBD1	CASSPRRTGVDTQYF	TGTGCCAGCAGCCCCCGCCGGACAGGGGTGGATACGCAGTATTTT
few	TRBV7-8	TRBJ1-4	NA	CASSLEPRGFTTNEKLFF	TGTGCCAGCAGCTTAGAACCTCGGGGGTTTACAACTAATGAAAAACTGTTTTTT
NA	TRBV19	TRBJ1-2	NA	CASSISVYGYTF	TGTGCCAGTAGTATCTCAGTTTACGGCTACACCTTC
NA	TRBV7-9	TRBJ2-2	TRBD1	CASSKRGQGITGELFF	TGTGCCAGCAGCAAGCGGGGACAGGGTATCACCGGGGAGCTGTTTTTT
medium-sized	TRBV6-2/TRBV6-3	TRBJ1-5	NA	CASSYGVRGANQPQHF	TGTGCCAGCAGTTACGGCGTCAGGGGCGCCAATCAGCCCCAGCATTTT
NA	TRBV19	TRBJ1-4	TRBD1	CASSGRTGGTNEKLFF	TGTGCCAGTAGTGGTCGGACAGGGGGAACTAATGAAAAACTGTTTTTT
NA	TRBV5-4	TRBJ1-4	NA	CASSPDPYEKLFF	TGTGCCAGCAGTCCAGATCCATATGAAAAACTGTTTTTT
NA	TRBV27	TRBJ2-3	TRBD2	CASSLLYGRVSTDTQYF	TGTGCCAGCAGTTTACTTTATGGGAGGGTTAGCACAGATACGCAGTATTTT
once	TRBV5-4	TRBJ2-5	TRBD1	CASSPGTGPQETQYF	TGTGCCAGCAGCCCTGGGACAGGACCCCAAGAGACCCAGTACTTC
NA	TRBV7-2	TRBJ2-3	NA	CASSLGFVGAGDTQYF	TGTGCCAGCAGCTTAGGTTTCGTGGGGGCCGGAGATACGCAGTATTTT
NA	TRBV5-4	TRBJ2-7	NA	CASSHGPSEQYF	TGTGCCAGCAGTCACGGTCCCTCCGAGCAGTACTTC
NA	TRBV6-5	TRBJ2-2	TRBD2	CASLKREGYTGELFF	TGTGCCAGCCTGAAGCGGGAGGGTTACACCGGGGAGCTGTTTTTT
NA	TRBV7-3	TRBJ2-7	TRBD2	CASSKGPLGLGNSYEQYF	TGTGCCAGCAGTAAAGGGCCCTTGGGACTAGGGAACTCCTACGAGCAGTACTTC
NA	TRBV11-3	TRBJ2-3	NA	CASSPGSAGSTDTQYF	TGTGCCAGCAGCCCAGGGAGCGCGGGAAGCACAGATACGCAGTATTTT
NA	TRBV20-1	TRBJ1-1	TRBD1	CSARSDRGAFF	TGCAGTGCTAGAAGCGACAGGGGAGCTTTCTTT
NA	TRBV5-8	TRBJ1-5	TRBD1	CASSLGRGPQPQHF	TGTGCCAGCAGCTTAGGTAGGGGGCCACAGCCCCAGCATTTT
NA	TRBV19	TRBJ2-3	TRBD2	CASSILAGFTDTQYF	TGTGCCAGTAGTATCCTAGCGGGGTTCACAGATACGCAGTATTTT
once	TRBV27	TRBJ1-5	NA	CASSFSRVLSNQPQHF	TGTGCCAGCAGTTTTTCACGGGTTCTTAGCAATCAGCCCCAGCATTTT
NA	TRBV7-8	TRBJ1-5	NA	CASSLSGGGLSNQPQHF	TGTGCCAGCAGCTTGTCGGGGGGGGGTCTGAGCAATCAGCCCCAGCATTTT
few	TRBV30	TRBJ2-3	NA	CAWSVQGGTDTQYF	TGTGCCTGGAGTGTGCAGGGTGGAACAGATACGCAGTATTTT
NA	TRBV7-3	TRBJ1-1	TRBD1	CASSRRRQGLGMNTEAFF	TGTGCCAGCAGCCGACGGAGACAGGGATTAGGGATGAACACTGAAGCTTTCTTT
NA	TRBV9	TRBJ1-2	NA	CASSVGQGANYGYTF	TGTGCCAGCAGCGTAGGCCAGGGTGCAAACTATGGCTACACCTTC
NA	TRBV28	TRBJ1-6	NA	CASKWSSYNSPLHF	TGTGCCAGCAAGTGGAGCTCCTATAATTCACCCCTCCACTTT
NA	TRBV7-8	TRBJ2-7	TRBD1	CASSFQGVRYEQYF	TGTGCCAGCAGCTTCCAGGGGGTTCGGTACGAGCAGTACTTC
once	TRBV7-3	TRBJ2-1	TRBD2	CASSLRASGRYNEQFF	TGTGCCAGCAGCTTACGGGCTAGCGGGAGATACAATGAGCAGTTCTTC
NA	TRBV18	TRBJ2-5	TRBD1	CASSPPRTGAETQYF	TGTGCCAGCTCACCACCAAGGACAGGGGCAGAGACCCAGTACTTC
once	TRBV14	TRBJ2-2	NA	CASSQQLGRTGELFF	TGTGCCAGCAGCCAGCAATTGGGGAGAACCGGGGAGCTGTTTTTT
NA	TRBV9	TRBJ2-1	TRBD2	CASSVGPGTAALLSGRAYNEQFF	TGTGCCAGCAGCGTAGGCCCCGGGACAGCGGCCCTCCTTAGCGGGAGGGCCTACAATGAGCAGTTCTTC
NA	TRBV7-3	TRBJ2-1	TRBD2	CASSLRARTSGDNEQFF	TGTGCCAGCAGCTTAAGGGCTCGGACTAGCGGGGACAATGAGCAGTTCTTC
NA	TRBV2	TRBJ2-4	TRBD2	CASSSTSGRGNIQYF	TGTGCCAGCAGTTCGACTAGCGGGAGGGGAAACATTCAGTACTTC
once	TRBV11-2	TRBJ2-7	NA	CASSLSGARAYEQYF	TGTGCCAGCAGCTTATCAGGGGCGCGCGCCTACGAGCAGTACTTC
NA	TRBV9	TRBJ2-5	TRBD2	CASSFSGNQETQYF	TGTGCCAGCAGCTTCAGCGGGAACCAAGAGACCCAGTACTTC
NA	TRBV7-9	TRBJ1-2	NA	CASSLLGGADGYTF	TGTGCCAGCAGCCTCCTTGGGGGCGCTGATGGCTACACCTTC
NA	TRBV4-2	TRBJ1-2	TRBD1	CASSQDRGYGYTF	TGTGCCAGCAGCCAAGACAGGGGGTATGGCTACACCTTC
NA	TRBV11-2	TRBJ1-1	TRBD1	CASSWGQGGNTEAFF	TGTGCCAGCAGCTGGGGACAGGGAGGGAACACTGAAGCTTTCTTT
few	TRBV5-1	TRBJ1-2	NA	CASSLARTGSSNYGYTF	TGCGCCAGCAGCTTGGCGCGCACGGGGAGTTCTAACTATGGCTACACCTTC
NA	TRBV24-1	TRBJ2-1	TRBD1	CATSDPTGGGRSYNEQFF	TGTGCCACCAGTGACCCGACAGGGGGCGGACGTTCCTACAATGAGCAGTTCTTC
NA	TRBV5-1	TRBJ2-1	TRBD2	CASSSGSWEGNEQFF	TGCGCCAGCAGCTCGGGATCCTGGGAGGGGAATGAGCAGTTCTTC
NA	TRBV7-9	TRBJ2-7	NA	CASSATVYEQYF	TGTGCCAGCAGCGCAACAGTATACGAGCAGTACTTC